A single sample is the source of the 2 T cell receptor beta chains below, sequenced in a study of blood T cell repertoires in COVID-19. Profiling relied on immunoSEQ multiplex PCR, and the TCRdb table lists in-frame clones only, not all of them. The sample has some 280,000 clones, 89% seen once; the top ten hold around 12%. The sample consisted of peripheral blood. The origin of the receptors is a woman in her sixties or seventies with acute or convalescent COVID-19.

The chain combines TRBV5-4 with TRBJ2-6; 10 nucleotides match TRBD1. The V gene end was trimmed by 4 bases and the J gene end by 3 bases; junction bases not matched to a gene: 4. This CDR3 has 16 amino acids. The germline V gene has CDR1 SGHNT and CDR2 YYREEE (reference sequence). The CDR3 spells CASSGGTGDGANVLTF. The CDR3, as DNA: TGTGCCAGCAGCGGTGGGACAGGGGATGGGGCCAACGTCCTGACTTTC.

V gene TRBV7-8 combines with J gene TRBJ2-1; D possibly corresponds to TRBD1 (6 bases). The CDR3 covers 13 residues. V was trimmed by 5 bases and J by 7 bases, leaving 12 bases between them. Germline lookup yields CDR1 SGHVS and CDR2 FQNEAQ. The CDR3 coding sequence is TGTGCCAGCAGCCCCAAAGGGGGAAATGAGCAGTTCTTC. Translation gives CASSPKGGNEQFF.